A single TCR beta chain is shown here with its context. Its antigen is not identified. This specimen comes from a study of beta chain features in type 1 diabetes. General observations from the study: Within each of all four CD4+ subsets, Type 1 diabetes patients had TCRB CDR3s that were moderately but significantly shorter.

The study reverse transcribed the entire isolated RNA, so it sequenced expressed TCRB transcripts. The data were produced by immunoSEQ multiplex PCR, yet TCRdb's version contains in-frame clones alone and is incomplete. The sample lists some 660,000 clones, more than 13% occurring once. Naive, central memory, regulatory and stem cell-like memory cells within the CD4+ compartment were sorted using CD45RO/CCR7/CD25/CD127/CD95/CD27. Over 95% purity was reached by all sorted populations. V trimming: 7 bases; J trimming: 7 bases; junction bases outside the gene matches: 9. Germline V CDR1 and CDR2: SNHLY, FYNNEI. This CDR3 spans 14 amino acids.

V and J are TRBV2 and TRBJ1-2; TRBD1 agrees at 10 bases. This sequence was found in a man younger than 30 with type 1 diabetes. The specimen was naive CD4+ T cells from blood. This CDR3 is CASISGTGAVGYTF. The CDR3 DNA reads as TGTGCCAGCATCAGCGGGACAGGGGCCGTTGGCTACACCTTC.